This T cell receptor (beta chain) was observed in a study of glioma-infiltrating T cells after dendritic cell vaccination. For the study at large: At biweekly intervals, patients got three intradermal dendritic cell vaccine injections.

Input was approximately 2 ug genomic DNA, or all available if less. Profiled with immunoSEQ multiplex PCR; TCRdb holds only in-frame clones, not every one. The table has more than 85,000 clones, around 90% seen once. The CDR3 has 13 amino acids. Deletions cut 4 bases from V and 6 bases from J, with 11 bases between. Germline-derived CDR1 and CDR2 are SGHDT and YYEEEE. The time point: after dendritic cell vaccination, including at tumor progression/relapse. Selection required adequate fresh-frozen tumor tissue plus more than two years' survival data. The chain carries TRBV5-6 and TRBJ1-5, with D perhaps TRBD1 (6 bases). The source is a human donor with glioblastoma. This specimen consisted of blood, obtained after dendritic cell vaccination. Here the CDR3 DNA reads TGTGCCAGCAGCCAACAGGGATCTCAGCCCCAGCATTTT. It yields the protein CASSQQGSQPQHF.